This paragraph covers one T cell receptor (beta chain) sequence. The CDR3 length is 14 residues. Per germline, CDR1 SGHAT and CDR2 FQNNGV. V shed 1 base, J shed 3 bases, and the junction held 2 bases outside the gene matches. The data were produced by immunoSEQ multiplex PCR, yet TCRdb's version contains in-frame clones alone and is incomplete. Of 310,000 or so clones in the sample, just over 90% were seen once. This specimen comes from a study of blood T cell repertoires in COVID-19. Study-wide background: COVID-19 samples collected from the United States, Italy and Spain covered acute and convalescent phases. Sources were T cells, B-cell-depleted T cells, or PBMCs; the material itself was cDNA or gDNA.

This chain connects TRBV11-2 to TRBJ2-7, with TRBD2 matching 8 bases. Sequences were obtained from peripheral blood. The TCR originated in a woman aged 30 to 39 with COVID-19, enrolled during active disease. The CDR3 coding sequence is TGTGCCAGCAGCTTAGGCGGGGGGTACTACGAGCAGTACTTC. It translates to CASSLGGGYYEQYF.